One sample yielded the 26 T cell receptor beta chains listed below, sequenced in a study of T-cell memory formation after mild COVID-19. Via MiXCR, TCRdb re-called the 5' RACE reads, giving one row per CDR3 protein. The sample has 250,000 to 300,000 distinct CDR3 sequences; roughly 16% are singletons. Sample: PBMCs or a T cell subset sorted from them (not recorded which). These receptors were obtained from a man younger than 35 who had mild COVID-19 (a few samples of this study predate the infection). Cell type and time point are not known.

This clonotype was picked up a small number of times. The rearrangement links TRBV5-1 to TRBJ1-4; possible D gene TRBD1, 5 bases. The CDR3 runs to 16 residues. V dropped 0 bases and J dropped 6 bases, with 15 bases sitting between them. Germline V CDR1 and CDR2: SGHRS, YFSETQ. CDR3 loop: CASSLGSGARDEKLFF. The CDR3 bases are TGCGCCAGCAGCTTGGGGAGTGGGGCGCGGGATGAAAAACTGTTTTTT.

The sample holds a few counts of this clonotype. The chain couples TRBV28 to TRBJ2-7, with no clear D. This CDR3 region has 11 residues. Germline CDR1 and CDR2: MDHEN and SYDVKM. V gave up 3 bases and J gave up 5 bases, with 5 bases separating them. The CDR3 is CASSFANEQYV. The CDR3 coding sequence is TGTGCCAGCAGTTTTGCCAACGAGCAGTACGTC.

In its sample, this clonotype was seen a few times. V is TRBV7-8 and J is TRBJ1-2, with D possibly TRBD1 on 5 matching bases. The germline CDR1 and CDR2 sequences are SGHVS and FQNEAQ. Trimming left V 0 bases short and J 4 bases short, with 12 bases between. The CDR3 spans 15 residues. As DNA, the CDR3 is TGTGCCAGCAGCTTAGCAGTGGGGGGTAGCTATGGCTACACCTTC. It translates to CASSLAVGGSYGYTF.

V is TRBV6-6 and J is TRBJ2-3, with D possibly being TRBD1 or TRBD2 (5 bases each). The V gene lost 1 base and the J gene lost 0 bases, with 17 bases spanning the gap. This CDR3 has 18 amino acids. CDR1 is MNHNY, CDR2 SVGAGI, per germline (reference sequence). The CDR3 loop reads CASSYWDPRPPSTDTQYF. DNA of the CDR3: TGTGCCAGCAGTTACTGGGACCCCCGGCCTCCAAGCACAGATACGCAGTATTTT.

A few counts support this clonotype. The V call is TRBV20-1, the J call TRBJ2-7, with D uncertain. V was shortened by 5 bases and J by 7 bases, with 12 bases between the two germline ends. The germline V gene encodes CDR1 DFQATT and CDR2 SNEGSKA (reference sequence). The CDR3 has 11 residues. Written as DNA, the CDR3 is TGCAGTGCTTACCTTCGTGGGGAGCAGTACTTC. This gives the protein CSAYLRGEQYF.

This clonotype has at least ten counts. The J gene is TRBJ2-5, the V gene TRBV4-3; D unresolved. The V gene lost 3 bases and the J gene lost 5 bases, with 19 bases spanning the gap. The CDR3 spans 16 residues. Germline V gives CDR1 LGHNA, CDR2 YSLEER. CDR3 loop: CASSHSWNLGWETQYF. The CDR3 DNA is TGCGCCAGCAGCCACTCATGGAACTTGGGTTGGGAGACCCAGTACTTC.

The V call is TRBV6-5, the J call TRBJ1-6; TRBD1 agrees at 7 bases. V was pared by 2 bases and J by 9 bases, with 7 bases of the junction left unmatched. This CDR3 has 15 residues. Germline-derived CDR1 and CDR2 are MNHEY and SVGAGI. CDR3 amino acids: CASSYLRQGISPLHF. The CDR3 DNA follows: TGTGCCAGCAGTTACCTCCGACAGGGCATTTCACCCCTCCACTTT.

This clonotype was counted at least ten times. The V and J genes are TRBV4-1 and TRBJ1-2; possibly TRBD1 for D (5 bases). This CDR3 comprises 14 residues. The germline CDR1 and CDR2 sequences are MGHRA and YSYEKL. V was cut by 0 bases and J by 5 bases, with 10 bases left in between. The CDR3 nucleotides read TGCGCCAGCAGCCAAGATCAGACAGTTTATGGCTACACCTTC. Residues: CASSQDQTVYGYTF.

This clonotype was detected only a few times. The chain joins TRBV18 to TRBJ2-1, with 15 bases identical to TRBD2. J was trimmed by 2 bases and V by 3 bases; bases with no gene match: 5. Per the germline V gene, CDR1 is KGHSH and CDR2 is LQKENI. The CDR3 contains 18 residues. The CDR3 DNA is TGTGCCAGCTCACCGCCGGGACTAGCGGGGGGCGCCTACAATGAGCAGTTCTTC. Protein product: CASSPPGLAGGAYNEQFF.

CDR3 coding DNA: TGCAGCGTAACTAGGGGCCGGAACACTGAAGCTTTCTTT. This translates into CSVTRGRNTEAFF. The chain uses TRBV29-1 and TRBJ1-1, with D perhaps matching TRBD1 (5 bases). Trimming left V 6 bases short and J 1 base short, with 12 bases between. The CDR3 spans 13 residues. Germline values: CDR1 SQVTM, CDR2 ANQGSEA.

The J gene is TRBJ2-3, the V gene TRBV2, with 9 bases lining up with TRBD1. CDR1 and CDR2 (germline): SNHLY, FYNNEI. V lost 5 bases, J lost 4 bases, and 4 bases stayed unmatched. The CDR3 is 14 residues long. The CDR3 region is CASSTDRGSDTQYF. The CDR3 DNA follows: TGTGCCAGCAGTACGGACAGGGGCTCAGATACGCAGTATTTT.

The gene calls are TRBV14 and TRBJ2-3; possibly TRBD2 for D (5 bases). Trimming left V 0 bases short and J 9 bases short, with 13 bases between. CDR1 and CDR2 from the germline V gene are SGHDN and FVKESK. This CDR3 has 14 amino acids. DNA for the CDR3: TGTGCCAGCAGCCAAGAGTTGGGGAGTACAACGCAGTATTTT. The encoded protein is CASSQELGSTTQYF.

The chain has TRBV6-2 or TRBV6-3 and TRBJ2-1; D assignment may be TRBD1 or TRBD2 (5 bases each). Looked up from germline, CDR1 is MNHEY and CDR2 is SVGEGT. The CDR3 runs 17 residues. V lost 0 bases, J lost 5 bases, and 17 bases lay in between. This chain's CDR3 is CASSYSTGPRGDNEQFF. CDR3 in DNA: TGTGCCAGCAGTTACTCGACCGGGCCCCGAGGGGACAATGAGCAGTTCTTC.

There are many counts of this clonotype. The rearrangement joins TRBV7-8 to TRBJ1-1; D might be TRBD1 (6 bases). CDR3 size: 11 residues. Germline CDR1 reads SGHVS; CDR2 reads FQNEAQ. V gave up 5 bases and J gave up 8 bases, with 9 bases separating them. The chain's CDR3 is CASSHTGEAFF. CDR3 nucleotide sequence: TGTGCCAGCAGCCATACAGGGGAAGCTTTCTTT.

The V and J genes are TRBV7-9 and TRBJ1-2, with no clear D. The CDR3 contains 12 residues. V was cut by 6 bases and J by 4 bases, with 9 bases left in between. The germline V gene has CDR1 SEHNR and CDR2 FQNEAQ (reference sequence). CDR3 nucleotides: TGTGCCAGCAGGGGGAGCTCCTATGGCTACACCTTC. Translation gives CASRGSSYGYTF.

This sequence joins TRBV18 and TRBJ2-2, with a possible D match to TRBD1 (6 bases). V was shortened by 5 bases and J by 5 bases, with 24 bases between the two germline ends. The CDR3 extends over 18 amino acids. Germline V CDR1 and CDR2: KGHSH, LQKENI. The CDR3 protein is CASSTTPTGIEKTGELFF. CDR3 DNA: TGTGCCAGCTCAACTACGCCCACAGGGATCGAAAAAACCGGGGAGCTGTTTTTT.

There are many counts of this clonotype. The chain links TRBV11-2 to TRBJ2-5; no clear D gene. Germline CDR1 SGHAT, CDR2 FQNNGV. V was shortened by 1 base and J by 3 bases, with 6 bases between the two germline ends. This CDR3 is built from 13 residues. CDR3 DNA sequence: TGTGCCAGCAGCTTAGGCTTAGAAGAGACCCAGTACTTC. It specifies CASSLGLEETQYF.

This clonotype was seen ten or more times. The V gene is TRBV6-5, the J gene TRBJ2-2; no clear D gene. The length of the CDR3 is 15 residues. Germline V gene lookup returns CDR1 MNHEY and CDR2 SVGAGI. V gave up 0 bases and J gave up 7 bases, with 12 bases separating them. The CDR3 here is CASSYSTSGHGELFF. CDR3 DNA: TGTGCCAGCAGTTACTCGACCTCGGGTCACGGGGAGCTGTTTTTT.

This clonotype was picked up a small number of times. The gene calls are TRBV5-1 and TRBJ1-2; D may be TRBD1 (5 bases). The germline V gene has CDR1 SGHRS and CDR2 YFSETQ. This CDR3 region has 15 residues. V lost 4 bases, J lost 3 bases, and 16 bases lay in between. The CDR3: CASSPEGGVYYGYTF. The CDR3 DNA reads as TGCGCCAGCAGCCCGGAAGGAGGGGTCTACTATGGCTACACCTTC.

The V call is TRBV12-3 or TRBV12-4, the J call TRBJ2-1, with 11 bases identical to TRBD1. V gave up 3 bases and J gave up 5 bases; unmatched junction bases: 0. The CDR3 extends over 14 amino acids. The chain's CDR3 is CASSLGQGDNEQFF. DNA of the CDR3: TGTGCCAGCAGTTTGGGACAGGGGGACAATGAGCAGTTCTTC.

This clonotype was observed a handful of times. The V gene is TRBV6-2 or TRBV6-3, the J gene TRBJ1-6; weak D call: TRBD1 (6 bases). The germline gives CDR1 MNHEY, CDR2 SVGEGT. Between the trimmed V and J ends, which lost 5 bases and 10 bases, there was a span of 21 bases. The CDR3 runs 16 residues. The CDR3 is CASSNYLQGGESPLHF. CDR3 coding DNA: TGTGCCAGCAGTAATTATCTACAGGGTGGCGAATCACCCCTCCACTTT.

The sample holds a few counts of this clonotype. The V call is TRBV27, the J call TRBJ1-2; unclear D gene. The CDR3 has 15 amino acids. Between the trimmed V and J ends, which lost 4 bases and 5 bases, there was a span of 17 bases. Germline V gene lookup returns CDR1 MNHEY and CDR2 SMNVEV (reference sequence). CDR3 sequence reads: CASSWTADPPYGYTF. CDR3 coding DNA: TGTGCCAGCAGTTGGACGGCAGATCCTCCTTATGGCTACACCTTC.

Only one count was recorded for this clonotype. J is TRBJ1-6 and V is TRBV4-1; D uncertain. Trimming removed 0 bases at V and 0 bases at J, with 9 bases between. Germline-derived CDR1 and CDR2 are MGHRA and YSYEKL. The CDR3 has 17 residues. DNA of the CDR3: TGCGCCAGCAGCCAAGACAGGATGAGCTCCTATAATTCACCCCTCCACTTT. This sequence encodes CASSQDRMSSYNSPLHF.

The chain's CDR3 is CASSLGLPVRETQYF. The CDR3, as DNA: TGCGCCAGCAGCTTGGGGCTTCCCGTAAGAGAGACCCAGTACTTC. The chain recombines TRBV5-1 with TRBJ2-5, with unresolved D. Trimming stripped 0 bases from V and 4 bases from J, with 13 bases between. The CDR3 consists of 15 residues. Germline CDR1 is SGHRS and CDR2 is YFSETQ.

This sequence joins TRBV6-2 or TRBV6-3 and TRBJ2-5; 12 positions match TRBD2. J was trimmed by 5 bases and V by 5 bases; bases with no gene match: 6. Germline CDR1 is MNHEY and CDR2 is SVGEGT. There are 15 residues in the CDR3. CDR3 residues: CASSRTSGDTETQYF. DNA of the CDR3: TGTGCCAGCAGTCGGACTAGCGGGGATACGGAGACCCAGTACTTC.

The V and J genes are TRBV5-6 and TRBJ2-7; D unclear. Deletions cut 1 base from V and 2 bases from J, with 7 bases between. CDR3 length equals 13 residues. CDR1 is SGHDT and CDR2 is YYEEEE in the germline V gene. Here the CDR3 reads CASSLRATYEQYF. CDR3 bases: TGTGCCAGCAGCTTGCGGGCGACCTACGAGCAGTACTTC.